This T cell receptor (beta chain) originates from a study of cytomegalovirus exposure and HLA in healthy donors. Findings and limits, study-wide: According to an earlier analysis, most TCR beta V segments yielded productive rearrangements about 90% or about 30% of the time.

Both 60 Vbeta primers and 13 Jbeta primers went into the PCR. Per the study methods: The count from a later analysis was some 76 million unique TCR beta chains, 9.5 million to 11 million of them shared. TCRdb's table, derived via immunoSEQ multiplex PCR, lists solely in-frame clones and lacks some. V and J calls and clone size are copied from that table; D and trimming were computed from the DNA. The sample records 170,000 or so clones, around 75% being singletons. Note on this clone: No antigen is known for it.

Trimming removed 0 bases from V and 8 bases from J; junction bases left unmatched: 4. The CDR3 runs 14 residues. The germline V gene encodes CDR1 WNHNN and CDR2 SYGVQD (reference sequence). The sequenced sample consisted of PBMCs. The V and J genes are TRBV10-1 and TRBJ2-1; 7 nucleotides line up with TRBD1. This sequence was found in a male donor in good health and CMV-seronegative. CDR3: CASSESGQNYEQFF. The CDR3 DNA is TGCGCCAGCAGTGAGTCGGGACAGAACTATGAGCAGTTCTTC.